The source of this T cell receptor beta chain is a study of blood T cell repertoires in COVID-19. On the study more broadly: Both acute and convalescent COVID-19 samples were obtained from the United States, Italy and Spain. Nucleic acid was either cDNA or gDNA, and it came from T cells, B-cell-depleted T cells, or PBMCs.

Trimming pared 3 bases from V and 4 bases from J, leaving 12 bases between. The CDR3 consists of 14 residues. Germline CDR1 and CDR2: SGHTA and FQGNSA. Under the authors' procedure: Amplification of reference gene primers provided the estimated nucleated cell counts. TCRdb's copy holds only in-frame clones and misses some; the assay was immunoSEQ multiplex PCR. V and J calls and clone size follow that table, whereas D and trimming were derived from the DNA. The sample contains about 190,000 clones, around 84% of which appear only once. This TCR was sampled from a human donor in a cohort sampled during active COVID-19. The sequencing input was peripheral blood. The rearrangement uses TRBV7-2 and TRBJ1-1; D may be TRBD1 (6 bases). Here the CDR3 reads CASSFLQGITEAFF. The CDR3 DNA follows: TGTGCCAGCAGCTTCTTACAGGGTATCACTGAAGCTTTCTTT.